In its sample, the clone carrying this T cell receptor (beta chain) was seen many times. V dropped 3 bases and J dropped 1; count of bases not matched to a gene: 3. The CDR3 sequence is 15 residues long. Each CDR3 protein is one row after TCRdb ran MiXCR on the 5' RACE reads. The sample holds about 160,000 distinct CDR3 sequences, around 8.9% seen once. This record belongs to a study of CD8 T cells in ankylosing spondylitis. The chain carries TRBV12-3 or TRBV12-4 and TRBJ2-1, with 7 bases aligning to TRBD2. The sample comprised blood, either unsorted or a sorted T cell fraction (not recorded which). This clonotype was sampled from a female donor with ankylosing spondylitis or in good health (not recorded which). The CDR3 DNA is TGTGCCAGCAGTTTGAGCGGGAAGTCCTACAATGAGCAGTTCTTC. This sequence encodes CASSLSGKSYNEQFF.